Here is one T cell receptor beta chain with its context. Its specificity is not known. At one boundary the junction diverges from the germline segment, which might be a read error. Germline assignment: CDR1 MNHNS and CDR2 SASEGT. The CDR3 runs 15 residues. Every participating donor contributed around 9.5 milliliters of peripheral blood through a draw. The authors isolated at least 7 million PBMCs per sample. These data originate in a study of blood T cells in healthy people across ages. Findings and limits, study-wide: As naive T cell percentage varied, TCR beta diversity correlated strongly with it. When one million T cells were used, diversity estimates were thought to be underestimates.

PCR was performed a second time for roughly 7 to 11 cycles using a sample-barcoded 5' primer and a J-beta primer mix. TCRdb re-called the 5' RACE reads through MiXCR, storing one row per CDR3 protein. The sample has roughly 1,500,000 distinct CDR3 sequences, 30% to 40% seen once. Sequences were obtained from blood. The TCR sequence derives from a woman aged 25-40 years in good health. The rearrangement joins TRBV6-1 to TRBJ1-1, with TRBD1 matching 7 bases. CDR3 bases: TGTGCCAGCAGTGACCCACAGGGGCTAGACACTGGAGCTTTCTTT. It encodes CASSDPQGLDTGAFF.